This T cell receptor (beta chain) comes out of a study of early T cells in non-severe SARS-CoV-2 infection. At the level of the study: Unsorted whole blood bulk RNA was sequenced, with unpaired chains.

Broader study findings: Lookups in VDJdb leaned toward anti-spike CD8 responses and missed private and CD4 specificities.

In this sample, this clonotype turned up a few times. Antigen unknown. TCRdb analysed the 5' RACE reads with MiXCR anew, one entry per CDR3 protein. Found here are more than 65,000 distinct CDR3 sequences, roughly 4.6% of them singletons; the top ten hold approximately 3.6%. The CDR3 has 14 residues. The germline V gene has CDR1 SGHVS and CDR2 FNYEAQ. J lost 7 bases, V lost 4 bases, and 7 bases had no gene match. The sample consisted of whole blood, taken at baseline. The receptor comes from an adult who was a healthcare worker with PCR-confirmed SARS-CoV-2 infection or an uninfected control (not recorded which). The donor label of this sample is uncertain. This rearrangement joins TRBV7-6 to TRBJ1-1; 9 nucleotides agree with TRBD1. The CDR3 nucleotides are TGTGCCAGCAGCTCAACAGGGGGCTTCAATGAAGCTTTCTTT. Residues: CASSSTGGFNEAFF.